This T cell receptor beta chain was captured by sequencing in a study of blood T cell repertoires in COVID-19. Study information: PBMCs, B-cell-depleted T cells, or T cells were the source of the cDNA or gDNA that made up the material.

Produced via immunoSEQ multiplex PCR; TCRdb's table is partial and in-frame only. The sample has 100,000 to 150,000 clones, roughly nine tenths seen once. With V trimmed by 5 bases and J by 3 bases, 7 bases remained unmatched. The CDR3 loop spans 15 amino acids. CDR1 is SGHVS and CDR2 is FQNEAQ in the germline V gene. The chain joins TRBV7-8 to TRBJ1-1, with 9 bases fitting TRBD1. Source material: peripheral blood. The source is a woman aged 70-85 years with COVID-19, enrolled during active disease. This chain's CDR3 is CASSVTGGAHTEAFF. CDR3 DNA: TGTGCCAGCAGCGTAACAGGGGGCGCGCACACTGAAGCTTTCTTT. Full variable domain (outside the CDR3, taken from reference TRBV7-8 and TRBJ1-1): GAGVSQSPRYKVAKRGQDVALRCDPISGHVSLFWYQQALGQGPEFLTYFQNEAQLDKSGLPSDRFFAERPEGSVSTLKIQRTQQEDSAVYLCASSVTGGAHTEAFFGQGTRLTVV.